A selection of T cell receptor beta chains follows, all from one sample in a study of blood T cell repertoires in COVID-19. Sequenced by immunoSEQ multiplex PCR; TCRdb stores in-frame clones only, minus some. Here the sample spans fewer than 350,000 clones, about 85% being singletons. Material: PBMCs or T cells enriched from blood (not recorded which). These receptors originate from a woman aged 45-65 years who had recovered from COVID-19. CDR3s include the opening cysteine and the closing phenylalanine or tryptophan. A D gene is named only where the DNA matches it firmly. Clone size is stated in some rows and not others, as once, few, many or a class when expanded.

D: NA; V: TRBV5-6; size: NA; J: TRBJ2-1; DNA: TGTGCCAGCAGCTTGGCCGGGGGGCGCCTGCTGGAGCAGTTCTTC; CDR3: CASSLAGGRLLEQFF
D: TRBD2; V: TRBV7-2; size: NA; J: TRBJ2-5; DNA: TGTGCCAGCAGCTTGTCAACTAGCGGAGCTTACAACCAAGAGACCCAGTACTTC; CDR3: CASSLSTSGAYNQETQYF
D: NA; V: TRBV10-1; size: NA; J: TRBJ2-5; DNA: TGCGCCAGCAGTGAGTCGGTAACGGGTCGGGAGACCCAGTACTTC; CDR3: CASSESVTGRETQYF
D: NA; V: TRBV6-5; size: once; J: TRBJ1-2; DNA: TGTGCCAGCAGCGCAGGGGTGAACTATGGCTACACCTTC; CDR3: CASSAGVNYGYTF
D: NA; V: TRBV6-5; size: NA; J: TRBJ1-2; DNA: TGTGCCAGCAGATTACAGGGAGTGTACGGCTACACCTTC; CDR3: CASRLQGVYGYTF
D: TRBD1; V: TRBV19; size: NA; J: TRBJ2-6; DNA: TGTGCCAGTAGTACCTCGACAGGGTCTGGGGCCAACGTCCTGACTTTC; CDR3: CASSTSTGSGANVLTF
D: NA; V: TRBV27; size: NA; J: TRBJ1-6; DNA: TGTGCCAGCAGTTTAATCCCGGGGATACCGCATTCACCCCTCCACTTT; CDR3: CASSLIPGIPHSPLHF
D: NA; V: TRBV19; size: NA; J: TRBJ1-4; DNA: TGTGCCAGTACCCTAAGGACGGGAGGGGGGCGAGGTGAAAAACTGTTTTTT; CDR3: CASTLRTGGGRGEKLFF
D: NA; V: TRBV2; size: NA; J: TRBJ2-5; DNA: TGTGCCAGCAGTATCGGGACAAACCAAGAGACCCAGTACTTC; CDR3: CASSIGTNQETQYF
D: NA; V: TRBV25-1; size: NA; J: TRBJ2-1; DNA: TGTGCCAGCAGTGAAAGGAGGGCGAGCTCCTACAATGAGCAGTTCTTC; CDR3: CASSERRASSYNEQFF
D: TRBD1; V: TRBV28; size: few; J: TRBJ1-5; DNA: TGTGCCAGCAAGGGGGCGCAGGGCAATCAGCCCCAGCATTTT; CDR3: CASKGAQGNQPQHF
D: NA; V: TRBV30; size: NA; J: TRBJ1-2; DNA: TGTGCCTGGGAGGGGGTTGATTATGGCTACACCTTC; CDR3: CAWEGVDYGYTF
D: NA; V: TRBV10-1; size: NA; J: TRBJ2-1; DNA: TGCGCCAGCAGTGCTACGCGGAGCTCCTACAATGAGCAGTTCTTC; CDR3: CASSATRSSYNEQFF
D: NA; V: TRBV5-6; size: NA; J: TRBJ2-1; DNA: TGTGCCAGCAGCTTTGGTGCGGTTGGTATTCCGTTCTTC; CDR3: CASSFGAVGIPFF
D: TRBD1; V: TRBV7-3; size: NA; J: TRBJ2-7; DNA: TGTGCCAGCAGCATTACGGACAGGGTGGCCGAGCAGTACTTC; CDR3: CASSITDRVAEQYF
D: NA; V: TRBV24-1; size: NA; J: TRBJ1-5; DNA: TGTGCCACCAGTGACGCAGGAAGTAATCAGCCCCAGCATTTT; CDR3: CATSDAGSNQPQHF
D: NA; V: TRBV10-3; size: NA; J: TRBJ1-4; DNA: TGTGCCATCAGTGACGAACTACCGAATGAAAAACTGTTTTTT; CDR3: CAISDELPNEKLFF
D: TRBD1; V: TRBV19; size: few; J: TRBJ1-1; DNA: TGTGCCAGTAAAGACAGGGTGAACACTGAAGCTTTCTTT; CDR3: CASKDRVNTEAFF
D: TRBD1; V: TRBV18; size: NA; J: TRBJ2-5; DNA: TGTGCCAGCTCACTTAACAGGGGGCGAGAGACCCAGTACTTC; CDR3: CASSLNRGRETQYF
D: NA; V: TRBV27; size: NA; J: TRBJ1-2; DNA: TGTGCCAGCAGTTTGCAGGGGATTAACTATGGCTACACCTTC; CDR3: CASSLQGINYGYTF
D: TRBD1; V: TRBV4-1; size: NA; J: TRBJ1-5; DNA: TGCGCCAGCAGCCAACAACAGGGGTCTTGGAATCAGCCCCAGCATTTT; CDR3: CASSQQQGSWNQPQHF
D: TRBD2; V: TRBV6-5; size: NA; J: TRBJ2-7; DNA: TGTGCCAGCTTGGTCGTGGGGGGGATCGACGAGCAGTACTTC; CDR3: CASLVVGGIDEQYF
D: NA; V: TRBV15; size: NA; J: TRBJ1-4; DNA: TGTGCCACCAGCAGAGATCGGGCCACAGGTGAAAAACTGTTTTTT; CDR3: CATSRDRATGEKLFF
D: NA; V: TRBV30; size: NA; J: TRBJ1-5; DNA: TGTGCCTGGGGGGGCCCAGGGAGCAATCAGCCCCAGCATTTT; CDR3: CAWGGPGSNQPQHF
D: NA; V: TRBV30; size: NA; J: TRBJ1-1; DNA: TGTGCCTGGAGGAAACAGAGGAACACTGAAGCTTTCTTT; CDR3: CAWRKQRNTEAFF
D: TRBD2; V: TRBV6-5; size: NA; J: TRBJ2-5; DNA: TGTGCCAGCGGGAGGACTAGCGGGAGGGTAGAGACCCAGTACTTC; CDR3: CASGRTSGRVETQYF
D: NA; V: TRBV5-5; size: few; J: TRBJ2-5; DNA: TGTGCCAGCAGCTTGCAGCTGACAGTCCAAGAGACCCAGTACTTC; CDR3: CASSLQLTVQETQYF
D: NA; V: TRBV27; size: NA; J: TRBJ2-1; DNA: TGTGCCAGCAGTGCGCTGAGCACGATGCCCTACAATGAGCAGTTCTTC; CDR3: CASSALSTMPYNEQFF
D: NA; V: TRBV24-1; size: NA; J: TRBJ2-1; DNA: TGTGCCACCAGTGAGGGGGGTAGGAATGAGCAGTTCTTC; CDR3: CATSEGGRNEQFF
D: NA; V: TRBV12-3/TRBV12-4; size: once; J: TRBJ1-1; DNA: TGTGCCAGCAGTCGAAGAGACACTGAAGCTTTCTTT; CDR3: CASSRRDTEAFF
D: TRBD2; V: TRBV30; size: NA; J: TRBJ2-2; DNA: TGTGCCTGGTTAAGAGGGAGGGGATTTGGGGAGCTGTTTTTT; CDR3: CAWLRGRGFGELFF
D: NA; V: TRBV6-5; size: NA; J: TRBJ1-3; DNA: TGTGCCAGCAGTCCCTCAGACAGGTCTGGAAACACCATATATTTT; CDR3: CASSPSDRSGNTIYF
D: TRBD1; V: TRBV28; size: NA; J: TRBJ2-7; DNA: TGTGCCAGCAGCCGAGGTTACAGGGGACACGAGCAGTACTTC; CDR3: CASSRGYRGHEQYF
D: TRBD1; V: TRBV5-6; size: NA; J: TRBJ1-1; DNA: TGTGCCAGCAGCTTGGAGGGACAGGTGAACACTGAAGCTTTCTTT; CDR3: CASSLEGQVNTEAFF
D: TRBD2; V: TRBV3-1/TRBV3-2; size: few; J: TRBJ2-3; DNA: TGTGCCAGCAGCCAAGGTGGGAGGGCCGCTGATACGCAGTATTTT; CDR3: CASSQGGRAADTQYF
D: NA; V: TRBV12-3/TRBV12-4; size: NA; J: TRBJ1-6; DNA: TGTGCCAGCAAAACAGGGCGTAATTCACCCCTCCACTTT; CDR3: CASKTGRNSPLHF
D: TRBD1; V: TRBV9; size: NA; J: TRBJ1-3; DNA: TGTGCCAGCAGCGTTCGGGACAGCTCTGGAAACACCATATATTTT; CDR3: CASSVRDSSGNTIYF
D: NA; V: TRBV19; size: NA; J: TRBJ2-5; DNA: TGTGCCAGTAGTATGGGCGAGACCCAGTACTTC; CDR3: CASSMGETQYF
D: NA; V: TRBV6-5; size: NA; J: TRBJ1-1; DNA: TGTGCCAGCAGAACAGGGTTCACTGAAGCTTTCTTT; CDR3: CASRTGFTEAFF
D: TRBD1; V: TRBV2; size: NA; J: TRBJ1-2; DNA: TGTGCCAGCAGAGGTGACAGGGCGGGTAATGGCTACACCTTC; CDR3: CASRGDRAGNGYTF
D: NA; V: TRBV27; size: few; J: TRBJ1-6; DNA: TGTGCCAGCAGTTTAGGCAATTCACCCTATAATTCACCCCTCCACTTT; CDR3: CASSLGNSPYNSPLHF
D: NA; V: TRBV28; size: NA; J: TRBJ1-2; DNA: TGTGCCAGCACTAAGACAGTTTATGAAGGCTACACCTTC; CDR3: CASTKTVYEGYTF
D: NA; V: TRBV18; size: NA; J: TRBJ2-7; DNA: TGTGCCAGCTCACCCGCCGACAGTTACGAGCAGTACTTC; CDR3: CASSPADSYEQYF
D: NA; V: TRBV29-1; size: NA; J: TRBJ1-1; DNA: TGCAGCGTTGAACTCCAGAACATGAACACTGAAGCTTTCTTT; CDR3: CSVELQNMNTEAFF
D: TRBD2; V: TRBV27; size: NA; J: TRBJ2-6; DNA: TGTGCCAGCAGCCACGGGACTACGGGGGCCAACGTCCTGACTTTC; CDR3: CASSHGTTGANVLTF
D: NA; V: TRBV28; size: NA; J: TRBJ2-3; DNA: TGTGCCAGCAGTTACAGCGGGTCCAGCACAGATACGCAGTATTTT; CDR3: CASSYSGSSTDTQYF
D: TRBD1; V: TRBV28; size: NA; J: TRBJ1-6; DNA: TGTGCCGGAAAGACAGGGCTCGGTAATTCACCCCTCCACTTT; CDR3: CAGKTGLGNSPLHF
D: TRBD1; V: TRBV2; size: NA; J: TRBJ1-1; DNA: TGTGCCAGCACAGGGGGCACCTACACTGAAGCTTTCTTT; CDR3: CASTGGTYTEAFF
D: NA; V: TRBV6-5; size: NA; J: TRBJ1-2; DNA: TGTGCCAGCAGTTCCGAACTTCACTATGGCTACACCTTC; CDR3: CASSSELHYGYTF
D: TRBD1; V: TRBV5-1; size: NA; J: TRBJ1-2; DNA: TGCGCCAGCTCCCGTGGACAGGGGGCCGCGAACTATGGCTACACCTTC; CDR3: CASSRGQGAANYGYTF
D: NA; V: TRBV29-1; size: NA; J: TRBJ1-2; DNA: TGCAGCGTTGAAGAGGCAGGGAAGGACTATGGCTACACCTTC; CDR3: CSVEEAGKDYGYTF